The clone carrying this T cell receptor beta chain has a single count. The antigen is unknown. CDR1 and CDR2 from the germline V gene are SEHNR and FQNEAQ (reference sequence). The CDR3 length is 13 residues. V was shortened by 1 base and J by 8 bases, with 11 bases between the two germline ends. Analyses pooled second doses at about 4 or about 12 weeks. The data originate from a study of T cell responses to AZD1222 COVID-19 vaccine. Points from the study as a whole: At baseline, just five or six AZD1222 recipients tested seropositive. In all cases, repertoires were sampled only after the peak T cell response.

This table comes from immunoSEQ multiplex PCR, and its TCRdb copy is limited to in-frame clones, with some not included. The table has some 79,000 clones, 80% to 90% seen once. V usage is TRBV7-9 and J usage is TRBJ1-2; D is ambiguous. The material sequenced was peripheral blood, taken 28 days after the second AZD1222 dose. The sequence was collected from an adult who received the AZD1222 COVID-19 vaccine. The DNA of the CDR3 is TGTGCCAGCAGCTTAGTTGTGGGGAGAGGCTACACCTTC. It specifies CASSLVVGRGYTF.